The present T cell receptor (beta chain) was sequenced within a study of technical replicates of blood from a few donors. The V and J ends lost 2 bases and 3 bases respectively, with 4 bases between them. This CDR3 comprises 12 residues. Germline loops: CDR1 GTSNPN, CDR2 SVGIG (reference sequence). The repertoire was sequenced with immunoSEQ multiplex PCR; TCRdb's copy has only in-frame clones and lacks some. The sample includes 45,000 to 65,000 clones, 90% to 95% seen only once; the top ten take around 3.2%. This chain connects TRBV30 to TRBJ1-4, with D unclear. This TCR was recovered from a human donor in good health. Some clones in this sample may be carry-over from other donors' samples. Material for sequencing was PBMCs. This CDR3 reads CAWSPSNEKLFF. The CDR3 coding sequence is TGTGCCTGGAGTCCTTCTAATGAAAAACTGTTTTTT.